The TCR beta chain described here comes from a study of T-cell memory formation after mild COVID-19. Points from the study as a whole: Memory from before infection featured some responding clones, which suggests cross-reactive memory joined. Contracting clones from day 15 to 85 showed balanced CD4/CD8; later expanders favored CD4+.

TCRdb fed the 5' RACE reads into MiXCR, producing one record per CDR3 protein. This table has a few hundred thousand distinct CDR3 sequences, 20% to 25% appearing once. Note on this clonotype: Its antigen is unknown.

The sequencing sample was made of PBMCs or a T cell subset sorted from them (not recorded which). The receptor comes from an adult woman who had mild COVID-19 (a few samples of this study predate the infection). Cell type and time point are not known.

The CDR3 sequence: CASSPLHAGAGRELFF. The CDR3 DNA sequence: TGTGCCAGCAGCCCCTTGCACGCAGGGGCAGGGCGGGAGCTGTTTTTT. The V gene is TRBV11-2, the J gene TRBJ2-2; D may be TRBD1 (6 bases). Trimming stripped 5 bases from V and 9 bases from J, with 22 bases between. The length of the CDR3 is 16 residues. Germline V CDR1 and CDR2: SGHAT, FQNNGV.